This record looks at one T cell receptor beta chain sequence and its context. Surgery without prior neoadjuvant therapy was the treatment of the selected pancreatic ductal adenocarcinoma patients. V trimming: 2 bases; J trimming: 12 bases; junction bases outside the gene matches: 10. CDR1 SGHVS and CDR2 FNYEAQ come from the germline V gene. CDR3 size: 15 residues. This entry comes from a study of T cells in pancreatic ductal adenocarcinoma. Repertoires were generated with immunoSEQ multiplex PCR, while TCRdb's copy carries only in-frame clones and drops some. The table has approximately 97,000 clones, 90% to 95% seen once.

V is TRBV7-6 and J is TRBJ2-1, with TRBD2 matching 10 bases. This TCR derives from a human donor with pancreatic ductal adenocarcinoma. The sequenced sample consisted of PBMCs. CDR3 protein: CASSLWEEVAGGQFF. DNA of the CDR3: TGTGCCAGCAGCTTATGGGAAGAGGTAGCGGGGGGGCAGTTCTTC.